The T cell receptor beta chain under discussion was sequenced for a study of T cells expressing NK-cell markers. About the research overall: Source material for TCR beta repertoires consisted of sorted CD3+CD56+NKG2C+, CD3+CD56+NKG2C- and CD3+CD56-NKG2C+ T cells.

Whole-study results and caveats: Similarly, these clonotypes led the CD3+CD56-NKG2C+ fraction as well in a few donors. More than five donors showed dominant NKG2C+ clonotypes comprising roughly 1.0-7.0% of their CD8+ T cells.

Germline CDR1 reads SGHTA; CDR2 reads FQGTGA. The CDR3 sequence is 15 residues long. Note on this clonotype: Its antigen is unknown.

The authors made TCR beta cDNA libraries by 5'RACE template switching. This switching added a universal primer site and UMIs. Using the 5' RACE reads, TCRdb records one entry per CDR3 protein without DNA. This table holds 200,000 to 300,000 distinct CDR3 sequences. The gene calls are TRBV7-3 and TRBJ2-7. The TCR comes from a woman aged 18 to 75 in good health. Sequencing was performed on blood T cells: a sorted CD56 or NKG2C T cell subset, CD4+ or CD8+ T cells, or bulk PBMC T cells (not recorded which). CDR3 amino acids: CASSLSLFLMSEQYF.